Following are 20 T cell receptor beta chains from one sample sequenced in a study of shared clonotypes between healthy human individuals. Naive CD8 cells comprised CD45RO-negative, CCR7-positively selected cells, excluding terminally differentiated effector memory CD45RA+ cells. Using immunoSEQ multiplex PCR, the repertoire was profiled, and TCRdb retains in-frame clones only, with some absent. The sample has hundreds of thousands of clones; approximately 96% are singletons. The sequenced sample was naive CD8+ T cells sorted from blood. The receptor set was obtained from a woman aged 30 to 39 in good health.

V usage is TRBV30 and J usage is TRBJ1-1; D unclear. CDR3 length: 13 amino acids. With 0 bases removed from V and 5 bases from J, the gap between germline ends came to 10 bases. The V gene's germline CDR1 is GTSNPN and CDR2 SVGIG (reference sequence). CDR3 loop: CAWSVRRDTEAFF. CDR3 in DNA: TGTGCCTGGAGTGTACGTAGGGATACTGAAGCTTTCTTT.

The J gene is TRBJ1-5, the V gene TRBV18; D may be TRBD1 (5 bases). CDR1 and CDR2 (germline): KGHSH, LQKENI. Trimming cost V 6 bases and J 7 bases, with 13 bases left between them. The CDR3 totals 13 residues. This CDR3 reads CASSQGKGQPQHF. The DNA for the CDR3 is TGTGCCAGCTCCCAGGGAAAGGGGCAGCCCCAGCATTTT. The full variable domain, its missing parts supplied by reference TRBV18 and TRBJ1-5, is NAGVMQNPRHLVRRRGQEARLRCSPMKGHSHVYWYRQLPEEGLKFMVYLQKENIIDESGMPKERFSAEFPKEGPSILRIQQVVRGDSAAYFCASSQGKGQPQHFGDGTRLSIL.

The gene calls are TRBV28 and TRBJ2-5; no firm D call. This CDR3 contains 15 residues. Germline CDR1 MDHEN, CDR2 SYDVKM. Trimming took 2 bases from V and 0 from J, leaving 10 bases between them. CDR3 amino acids: CASSLVSDNQETQYF. DNA of the CDR3: TGTGCCAGCAGTTTAGTTTCAGACAACCAAGAGACCCAGTACTTC.

The chain recombines TRBV19 with TRBJ1-1, with TRBD1 as a possible D gene (6 bases). The CDR3 sequence is 15 residues long. Looked up from germline, CDR1 is LNHDA and CDR2 is SQIVND (reference sequence). V was trimmed by 4 bases and J by 0 bases, leaving 12 bases between them. CDR3 DNA: TGTGCCAGTAGTACTCCTGACAGGTTGAACACTGAAGCTTTCTTT. Translating gives CASSTPDRLNTEAFF.

The rearrangement links TRBV2 to TRBJ1-1; TRBD1 might be the D (5 bases). The CDR3 is 14 amino acids. Looked up from germline, CDR1 is SNHLY and CDR2 is FYNNEI. The V gene lost 4 bases and the J gene lost 1 base, with 10 bases spanning the gap. CDR3 sequence reads: CASSGRGTNTEAFF. CDR3 coding DNA: TGTGCCAGCAGTGGAAGGGGAACGAACACTGAAGCTTTCTTT. Filled out from reference TRBV2 and TRBJ1-1, the complete variable domain reads EPEVTQTPSHQVTQMGQEVILRCVPISNHLYFYWYRQILGQKVEFLVSFYNNEISEKSEIFDDQFSVERPDGSNFTLKIRSTKLEDSAMYFCASSGRGTNTEAFFGQGTRLTVV.

This clone was picked up one time. The rearrangement uses TRBV5-3 and TRBJ1-2; D is ambiguous. TRBV5-3 is annotated as an ORF whose role is uncertain. This CDR3 comprises 16 residues. Trimming removed 4 bases from V and 6 bases from J, with 22 bases in between. The CDR3 sequence: CARSLPMTCAWDGYTF. The CDR3 DNA is TGTGCCAGAAGCCTCCCTATGACCTGTGCGTGGGATGGCTACACCTTC.

V and J are TRBV28 and TRBJ1-1; weak D call: TRBD1 (6 bases). Germline V lookup: CDR1 MDHEN, CDR2 SYDVKM. Trimming pared 7 bases from V and 4 bases from J, leaving 13 bases between. There are 13 residues in the CDR3. CDR3 DNA: TGTGCCAGCACTACTGGAGGGGGCACTGAAGCTTTCTTT. Residues: CASTTGGGTEAFF. Looking up the rest from reference TRBV28 and TRBJ1-1 gives the full variable domain: DVKVTQSSRYLVKRTGEKVFLECVQDMDHENMFWYRQDPGLGLRLIYFSYDVKMKEKGDIPEGYSVSREKKERFSLILESASTNQTSMYLCASTTGGGTEAFFGQGTRLTVV.

A note on this clone: This sample includes further DNA sequences coding for the same CDR3. The chain links TRBV27 to TRBJ1-1; no firm D call. The ends were cut back, 4 bases at V and 1 base at J, with 7 bases in the middle. CDR1 MNHEY and CDR2 SMNVEV come from the germline V gene (reference sequence). The CDR3 is 13 amino acids. In DNA form, the CDR3 reads TGTGCCAGCAGTTCTACGGGGAACACTGAAGCTTTCTTT. Translation gives CASSSTGNTEAFF.

The chain couples TRBV19 to TRBJ2-7, with 12 bases fitting TRBD1. Germline-derived CDR1 and CDR2 are LNHDA and SQIVND (reference sequence). CDR3 size: 16 residues. Germline trimming cut 5 bases from V and 9 bases from J; bases unmatched to any gene: 14. CDR3 in amino acids: CASSPLRDRGLWVQYF. In DNA form, the CDR3 reads TGTGCCAGTAGTCCTCTAAGGGACAGGGGGCTCTGGGTGCAGTACTTC.

This chain links TRBV5-1 with TRBJ1-1, with a possible D match to TRBD1 (6 bases). Germline CDR1 is SGHRS and CDR2 is YFSETQ. Trimming left V 6 bases short and J 4 bases short, with 13 bases between. The length of the CDR3 is 13 residues. CDR3 sequence reads: CASIEGGSTEAFF. The CDR3 DNA is TGCGCCAGCATCGAAGGGGGGAGCACTGAAGCTTTCTTT.

This chain uses TRBV28 with TRBJ1-3; D possibly corresponds to TRBD1 (6 bases). V was trimmed by 5 bases and J by 4 bases, leaving 12 bases between them. This CDR3 comprises 14 residues. In germline, CDR1 is MDHEN, CDR2 SYDVKM. CDR3 protein: CASSGDGTGNTIYF. The CDR3 region has the DNA TGTGCCAGCAGTGGCGACGGGACAGGAAACACCATATATTTT.

Here the CDR3 DNA reads TGCGCCAGCAGCTATACCGGGACAGACTCCTACGAGCAGTACTTC. Its protein product is CASSYTGTDSYEQYF. V and J are TRBV5-1 and TRBJ2-7, with 7 positions matching TRBD1. Losses at the gene ends were 3 bases for V and 0 bases for J; bases not matched to a gene: 6. The germline gives CDR1 SGHRS, CDR2 YFSETQ. The CDR3 runs 15 residues.

This chain connects TRBV27 to TRBJ2-1, with 14 bases identical to TRBD2. CDR3 length: 15 residues. Looked up from germline, CDR1 is MNHEY and CDR2 is SMNVEV (reference sequence). The V segment lost 8 bases and the J segment 7 bases; nucleotides outside the gene matches: 7. The CDR3 loop is CASGPGTSGRNEQFF. The CDR3 nucleotides read TGTGCCAGCGGACCCGGGACTAGCGGGAGAAATGAGCAGTTCTTC.

V usage is TRBV10-2 and J usage is TRBJ2-2; no clear D. This CDR3 is 15 amino acids long. V lost 5 bases to trimming and J lost 1 base, with 11 bases between them. Germline loops: CDR1 WSHSY, CDR2 SAAADI. CDR3: CASSPPEWNTGELFF. For the CDR3, the DNA is TGCGCCAGCAGTCCCCCGGAGTGGAACACCGGGGAGCTGTTTTTT.

The V call is TRBV13, the J call TRBJ2-7, with TRBD2 matching over 8 bases. The CDR3 extends over 16 amino acids. V lost 2 bases and J lost 4; bases outside the gene matches: 10. Per germline, CDR1 PRHDT and CDR2 FYEKMQ (reference sequence). CDR3 coding DNA: TGTGCCAGCAGCTTACGCACCGGGAGGGAGGAATACGAGCAGTACTTC. Translated: CASSLRTGREEYEQYF.

The V and J genes are TRBV7-9 and TRBJ2-4; 7 bases agree with TRBD2. After removal of 5 bases from V and 8 bases from J, the junction contained 9 bases not matched to a gene. There are 14 residues in the CDR3. The germline V gene encodes CDR1 SEHNR and CDR2 FQNEAQ (reference sequence). CDR3 residues: CASSNEREWDIQYF. DNA of the CDR3: TGTGCCAGCAGCAACGAGCGGGAATGGGACATTCAGTACTTC. Full variable domain (rest looked up from reference TRBV7-9 and TRBJ2-4): DTGVSQNPRHKITKRGQNVTFRCDPISEHNRLYWYRQTLGQGPEFLTYFQNEAQLEKSRLLSDRFSAERPKGSFSTLEIQRTEQGDSAMYLCASSNEREWDIQYFGAGTRLSVL.

V gene TRBV25-1 combines with J gene TRBJ2-5, with TRBD1 identical over 8 bases. The J call may be mistaken, given a closer DNA end match to TRBJ2-7. Germline V gene sequence: CDR1 MGHDK, CDR2 SYGVNS. The CDR3 length is 15 residues. In DNA, the CDR3 is TGTGCCAGCAGCGCCGGGACAGGCAAAACCTACGAGCAGTACTTC. Translation: CASSAGTGKTYEQYF.

The CDR3 here is CSADNYEQYF. The CDR3 DNA sequence: TGCAGTGCGGATAACTACGAGCAGTACTTC. The rearrangement joins TRBV20-1 to TRBJ2-7; D is unresolved. This CDR3 contains 10 residues. Germline CDR1 and CDR2: DFQATT and SNEGSKA (reference sequence). Trimming shortened V by 6 bases and J by 3 bases, and 6 bases separated the two germline ends.

The chain carries TRBV4-1 and TRBJ2-7, with D possibly TRBD2 on 6 matching bases. V gave up 0 bases and J gave up 3 bases, with 18 bases separating them. Germline CDR1 is MGHRA and CDR2 is YSYEKL. This CDR3 spans 17 amino acids. CDR3 residues: CASSQDEVRGAIYEQYF. The CDR3 DNA is TGCGCCAGCAGCCAAGATGAGGTCCGCGGGGCGATCTACGAGCAGTACTTC.

The chain joins TRBV27 to TRBJ2-7; TRBD2 might be the D (5 bases). The germline V gene has CDR1 MNHEY and CDR2 SMNVEV (reference sequence). The CDR3 is made up of 16 amino acids. V gave up 2 bases and J gave up 5 bases, with 19 bases separating them. CDR3 nucleotide sequence: TGTGCCAGCAGTTTAGAGGGCGGCGGGTTTTGGAACGAGCAGTACTTC. Translating gives CASSLEGGGFWNEQYF.